This passage covers 20 T cell receptor beta chains from one sample sequenced in a study of cytomegalovirus exposure and HLA in healthy donors. Primers included in the PCR were 60 Vbeta and 13 Jbeta primers. This table comes from immunoSEQ multiplex PCR, and its TCRdb copy is limited to in-frame clones, with some not included. Found here are under 200,000 clones, 82% of them singletons; the top ten hold about 1.7%. Specimen: PBMCs. These receptors were obtained from a young woman in good health and CMV-seronegative.

This chain uses TRBV27 with TRBJ2-1, with D possibly TRBD2 on 5 matching bases. This CDR3 is built from 14 residues. The V gene lost 1 base and the J gene lost 6 bases, with 10 bases spanning the gap. CDR1 is MNHEY, CDR2 SMNVEV, per germline (reference sequence). The CDR3 loop is CASSLYWTPNEQFF. Here the CDR3 DNA reads TGTGCCAGCAGTTTATATTGGACTCCCAATGAGCAGTTCTTC.

This clone was seen only once. The genes are TRBV5-4 and TRBJ2-3; 9 bases fit TRBD2. The junction had 4 bases not matched to a gene; V was cut back by 0 bases and J by 5 bases. This CDR3 comprises 15 residues. In germline, CDR1 is SGHNT, CDR2 YYREEE (reference sequence). CDR3 nucleotides: TGTGCCAGCAGCTTGGTAGCGGGAGCGGTAGATACGCAGTATTTT. Residues: CASSLVAGAVDTQYF.

The chain links TRBV18 to TRBJ2-2, with D perhaps TRBD2 (7 bases). The germline gives CDR1 KGHSH, CDR2 LQKENI. V lost 2 bases and J 6 bases, leaving 10 bases between the germline ends. The CDR3 is 14 residues long. This CDR3 reads CASSPAGAAGELFF. DNA for the CDR3: TGTGCCAGCTCACCAGCGGGGGCCGCCGGGGAGCTGTTTTTT.

This chain links TRBV19 with TRBJ2-7; D might be TRBD1 (5 bases). Germline CDR1 LNHDA, CDR2 SQIVND (reference sequence). V gave up 6 bases and J gave up 6 bases, with 18 bases separating them. The length of the CDR3 is 14 residues. In DNA form, the CDR3 reads TGTGCCAGTAGACGTCAGGGATGGCGAGGCGAGCAGTACGTC. As protein: CASRRQGWRGEQYV.

The V and J genes are TRBV4-1 and TRBJ2-5; TRBD2 matches 13 bases. Trimming cost V 2 bases and J 5 bases; bases outside gene matches: 17. This CDR3 comprises 20 residues. Germline loops: CDR1 MGHRA, CDR2 YSYEKL. This CDR3 is CASSQMLYPGLAGERETQYF. In DNA form, the CDR3 reads TGCGCCAGCAGCCAAATGTTGTACCCAGGACTAGCGGGAGAGCGGGAGACCCAGTACTTC.

The chain combines TRBV9 with TRBJ1-1; 8 nucleotides align to TRBD1. V gave up 0 bases and J gave up 2 bases; unmatched junction bases: 6. Germline V gene data show CDR1 as SGDLS and CDR2 as YYNGEE. The CDR3 is 16 amino acids. CDR3 region: CASSVAGDRTNTEAFF. The CDR3 DNA follows: TGTGCCAGCAGCGTAGCTGGGGACAGGACCAACACTGAAGCTTTCTTT.

The rearrangement joins TRBV6-5 to TRBJ2-7, with D perhaps TRBD1 (6 bases). The CDR3 consists of 14 residues. The ends were cut back, 6 bases at V and 0 bases at J, with 12 bases in the middle. Germline assignment: CDR1 MNHEY and CDR2 SVGAGI. In DNA, the CDR3 is TGTGCCAGCAGGGCCGGACAGAGCTCCTACGAGCAGTACGTC. Protein sequence: CASRAGQSSYEQYV.

This clone was seen once. The chain links TRBV23-1 to TRBJ2-1; TRBD1 might be the D (6 bases). TRBV23-1 qualifies as an ORF whose function is uncertain. Trimming stripped 1 base from V and 7 bases from J, with 20 bases between. This CDR3 contains 17 residues. This CDR3 is CASSQFRGCSNYNEQFF. In DNA, the CDR3 is TGCGCCAGCAGTCAATTTAGGGGGTGCTCTAATTATAATGAGCAGTTCTTC.

The chain carries TRBV29-1 and TRBJ1-4; D is possibly TRBD1 (6 bases). V gave up 5 bases and J gave up 5 bases, with 12 bases separating them. Looked up from germline, CDR1 is SQVTM and CDR2 is ANQGSEA. The CDR3 totals 13 residues. This chain's CDR3 is CSVPGHGNEKLFF. The CDR3 DNA reads TGCAGCGTTCCGGGACACGGGAATGAAAAACTGTTTTTT.

The chain combines TRBV6-5 with TRBJ2-1, with D possibly TRBD2 on 6 matching bases. The germline V gene has CDR1 MNHEY and CDR2 SVGAGI. The V gene lost 6 bases and the J gene lost 0 bases, with 12 bases spanning the gap. This CDR3 has 15 residues. CDR3 in amino acids: CASSRFGSSYNEQFF. In nucleotides, the CDR3 is TGTGCCAGCAGCCGCTTCGGGAGCTCCTACAATGAGCAGTTCTTC.

Here the CDR3 reads CASSFGAGNEQFF. The CDR3 DNA reads TGTGCCAGCAGTTTTGGAGCCGGGAATGAGCAGTTCTTC. V and J are TRBV27 and TRBJ2-1; D remains ambiguous. Trimming took off 3 bases at V and 7 bases at J, with 10 bases between the two ends. CDR1 and CDR2 (germline): MNHEY, SMNVEV (reference sequence). The CDR3 contains 13 residues.

This sequence joins TRBV4-2 and TRBJ1-5; D ambiguous. Trimming took 0 bases from V and 3 from J, leaving 12 bases between them. The CDR3 contains 16 residues. Germline-derived CDR1 and CDR2 are LGHNA and YNFKEQ. The CDR3 nucleotides are TGTGCCAGCAGCCAAGAGCTTGTCACAAACAATCAGCCCCAGCATTTT. It codes for CASSQELVTNNQPQHF.

V gene TRBV9 combines with J gene TRBJ1-3; D gene uncertain. The CDR3 consists of 10 residues. V was shortened by 7 bases and J by 6 bases, with 5 bases between the two germline ends. Per germline, CDR1 SGDLS and CDR2 YYNGEE. CDR3 coding DNA: TGTGCCAGCGGCTCAAACACCATATATTTT. This gives the protein CASGSNTIYF. Based on the CDR3 plus reference TRBV9 and TRBJ1-3, the full variable domain is DSGVTQTPKHLITATGQRVTLRCSPRSGDLSVYWYQQSLDQGLQFLIQYYNGEERAKGNILERFSAQQFPDLHSELNLSSLELGDSALYFCASGSNTIYFGEGSWLTVV.

This chain joins TRBV5-4 and TRBJ2-5; TRBD1 matches at 9 bases. The length of the CDR3 is 15 residues. The V gene's germline CDR1 is SGHNT and CDR2 YYREEE (reference sequence). V shed 5 bases, J shed 4 bases, and the junction held 9 bases outside the gene matches. DNA for the CDR3: TGTGCCAGCAGATCAGGGACAGGGATTTCAGAGACCCAGTACTTC. Protein sequence: CASRSGTGISETQYF.

V usage is TRBV7-2 and J usage is TRBJ1-1; D possibly corresponds to TRBD1 (6 bases). The CDR3 loop spans 15 amino acids. CDR1 is SGHTA, CDR2 FQGNSA, per germline. The germline V and J ends were trimmed by 5 bases and 6 bases, with 19 bases remaining between them. This CDR3 reads CASSRQEGGGAEAFF. Written as DNA, the CDR3 is TGTGCCAGCAGCCGACAGGAGGGCGGGGGGGCTGAAGCTTTCTTT.

The chain joins TRBV28 to TRBJ1-4; 11 bases are a match to TRBD1. CDR3 length: 18 residues. Germline V CDR1 and CDR2: MDHEN, SYDVKM. Trimming at V came to 4 bases and at J to 3 bases, leaving 10 bases not matched to a gene. CDR3 sequence (DNA): TGTGCCAGCAGTTCCCCCGGGACAGGGGGTAGAGCTAATGAAAAACTGTTTTTT. It specifies CASSSPGTGGRANEKLFF.

The chain combines TRBV28 with TRBJ1-5; D gene ambiguous. Trimming removed 2 bases at V and 3 bases at J, with 11 bases between. CDR1 MDHEN and CDR2 SYDVKM come from the germline V gene. The CDR3 totals 15 residues. CDR3 in amino acids: CASSLNGQNNQPQHF. CDR3 nucleotide sequence: TGTGCCAGCAGTTTAAATGGCCAGAACAATCAGCCCCAGCATTTT.

CDR3 sequence reads: CSAYRDNNNEQFF. CDR3 bases: TGCAGCGCCTACCGGGACAACAACAATGAGCAGTTCTTC. This chain connects TRBV29-1 to TRBJ2-1; D perhaps matches TRBD1 (6 bases). The ends were cut back, 7 bases at V and 5 bases at J, with 15 bases in the middle. This CDR3 is built from 13 residues. Germline loops: CDR1 SQVTM, CDR2 ANQGSEA.

Details on this clone: In the same sample, other DNA sequences code for this CDR3. The rearrangement joins TRBV4-3 to TRBJ1-2; possibly TRBD1 for D (6 bases). The CDR3 has 14 amino acids. With 0 bases removed from V and 2 bases from J, the gap between germline ends came to 7 bases. CDR1 and CDR2 (germline): LGHNA, YSLEER. The CDR3 bases are TGCGCCAGCAGCCAAGATAGGGGGAACTATGGCTACACCTTC. Amino acids: CASSQDRGNYGYTF.

The gene calls are TRBV5-8 and TRBJ1-4, with D perhaps TRBD1 (6 bases). The V gene lost 0 bases and the J gene lost 4 bases, with 19 bases spanning the gap. This CDR3 spans 18 amino acids. Germline CDR1 is SGHTS and CDR2 is YDEGEE. The CDR3 DNA is TGTGCCAGCAGCTTGGTATGGCAGGGGCTGACAGATAATGAAAAACTGTTTTTT. It codes for CASSLVWQGLTDNEKLFF.